Sequencing of this T cell receptor beta chain was carried out in a study of T cell clusters in autoimmune cytopenias. Germline assignment: CDR1 MNHEY and CDR2 SVGAGI. The CDR3 is made up of 13 amino acids. In terms of frequency, this clonotype is medium-sized. Each sample's input was 250 to 300 ng genomic DNA, 35,000 to 40,000 genome equivalents. TRB rearrangements were amplified by touch-down multiplex PCR with mixed TRB-A/B primers. Following a re-call of the multiplex PCR reads, TCRdb has one entry per CDR3 protein and lacks DNA. The listing records some 12,000 distinct CDR3 sequences. This chain links TRBV6-5 with TRBJ2-2; TCRdb proposes TRBD1, but this gene call is untestable without DNA. This TCR came from a human donor with an autoimmune cytopenia or autoimmune hepatitis (not recorded which). Sequenced: peripheral blood. The CDR3 spells CATQGWGTGELFF.